The 18 T cell receptor beta chains reported below all come from one sample, sequenced in a study of OX40 agonist ivuxolimab in advanced cancers. Some clones are missing from TCRdb's copy, which holds only in-frame ones; the method was immunoSEQ multiplex PCR. The table has around 66,000 clones, about four fifths seen once. The source material was CD4+ or CD8+ T cells sorted from blood, sampled in a trial of the OX40 agonist ivuxolimab. The receptors come from an adult with an advanced solid tumor such as melanoma, head and neck, liver or kidney cancer.

The chain combines TRBV7-8 with TRBJ2-2; D is uncertain. The ends were cut back, 1 base at V and 5 bases at J, with 14 bases in the middle. The CDR3 contains 16 residues. Germline loops: CDR1 SGHVS, CDR2 FQNEAQ. Here the CDR3 reads CASSLGSVLGTGELFF. CDR3 DNA sequence: TGTGCCAGCAGCTTAGGTTCGGTGCTAGGGACCGGGGAGCTGTTTTTT.

This sequence joins TRBV6-1 and TRBJ2-7; 11 bases fit TRBD1. Germline CDR1 MNHNS, CDR2 SASEGT. CDR3 length: 14 amino acids. Trimming at V came to 4 bases and at J to 3 bases, leaving 2 bases not matched to a gene. CDR3 sequence: CASSVGTGGYEQYF. CDR3 bases: TGTGCCAGCAGTGTGGGGACAGGGGGCTACGAGCAGTACTTC.

This clone was seen a handful of times. The genes are TRBV2 and TRBJ1-2, with 7 bases that match TRBD1. The ends lost 2 bases at V and 8 bases at J; junction bases unmatched: 11. This CDR3 spans 15 amino acids. CDR1 is SNHLY and CDR2 is FYNNEI in the germline V gene. CDR3 sequence (DNA): TGTGCCAGCAGTGAACCGCGACAGGGAGGTTCGGGCTACACCTTC. Amino acid sequence: CASSEPRQGGSGYTF.

The gene calls are TRBV4-3 and TRBJ1-5, with no clear D. The CDR3 sequence is 14 residues long. Germline loops: CDR1 LGHNA, CDR2 YSLEER. V lost 0 bases to trimming and J lost 9 bases, with 12 bases between them. The CDR3 spells CASSQDTAVGPQHF. The CDR3 nucleotides read TGCGCCAGCAGCCAAGATACCGCCGTGGGGCCCCAGCATTTT.

This rearrangement joins TRBV18 to TRBJ1-1; D not resolved. CDR1 is KGHSH, CDR2 LQKENI, per germline. The V gene lost 4 bases and the J gene lost 1 base, with 10 bases spanning the gap. The CDR3 consists of 14 residues. In DNA, the CDR3 is TGTGCCAGCTCACACGGGATAGGGAACACTGAAGCTTTCTTT. It yields the protein CASSHGIGNTEAFF.

The rearrangement uses TRBV7-8 and TRBJ2-7; no definite D call. The germline gives CDR1 SGHVS, CDR2 FQNEAQ. With 0 bases removed from V and 5 bases from J, the gap between germline ends came to 5 bases. The CDR3 runs to 12 residues. CDR3 sequence: CASSLAGDEQYF. The CDR3 region has the DNA TGTGCCAGCAGCTTAGCAGGAGACGAGCAGTACTTC.

This rearrangement joins TRBV7-3 to TRBJ2-3; TRBD2 matches at 10 bases. The CDR3 runs 15 residues. The V and J ends lost 1 base and 5 bases, in that order; junction bases with no gene match: 3. Germline loops: CDR1 SGHTA, CDR2 FQGTGA. The CDR3 is CASSLIPSGGDTQYF. In nucleotides, the CDR3 is TGTGCCAGCAGCTTAATCCCTAGCGGGGGAGATACGCAGTATTTT.

On this clone: Other DNA sequences of this sample code for an identical CDR3. V usage is TRBV2 and J usage is TRBJ1-1; no definite D call. The V and J ends lost 3 bases and 0 bases respectively, with 11 bases between them. The CDR3 loop spans 15 amino acids. Germline V gives CDR1 SNHLY, CDR2 FYNNEI. The CDR3 loop is CASSEQGIMNTEAFF. CDR3 nucleotides: TGTGCCAGCAGTGAGCAAGGGATCATGAACACTGAAGCTTTCTTT.

The chain is built from TRBV7-9 and TRBJ1-6; D is ambiguous. The CDR3 has 17 residues. The V gene's germline CDR1 is SEHNR and CDR2 FQNEAQ (reference sequence). V lost 1 base and J lost 12, with 22 bases in between. The chain's CDR3 is CASSLGDGVVPRVPLHF. In DNA, the CDR3 is TGTGCCAGCAGCTTAGGAGACGGGGTAGTTCCGCGGGTACCCCTCCACTTT.

The chain carries TRBV6-5 and TRBJ1-2, with a possible D match to TRBD1 (6 bases). The CDR3 is made up of 13 amino acids. Trimming shortened V by 3 bases and J by 6 bases, and 11 bases separated the two germline ends. Germline-derived CDR1 and CDR2 are MNHEY and SVGAGI. CDR3 region: CASSYGQGNGYTF. CDR3 nucleotide sequence: TGTGCCAGCAGTTATGGGCAGGGGAATGGCTACACCTTC.

V is TRBV11-2 and J is TRBJ1-2; D call uncertain. The CDR3 has 13 residues. With 2 bases removed from V and 5 bases from J, the gap between germline ends came to 9 bases. The germline gives CDR1 SGHAT, CDR2 FQNNGV. The CDR3 DNA follows: TGTGCCAGCAGCTTATTTCTCGGATATGGCTACACCTTC. The encoded protein is CASSLFLGYGYTF.

Written as DNA, the CDR3 is TGTGCCAGTAAGTTCCACACTGAAGCTTTCTTT. Protein product: CASKFHTEAFF. The V and J genes are TRBV19 and TRBJ1-1; D gene uncertain. V was pared by 7 bases and J by 3 bases, with 6 bases between. The CDR3 runs 11 residues. The V gene's germline CDR1 is LNHDA and CDR2 SQIVND (reference sequence). Full variable domain (rest looked up from reference TRBV19 and TRBJ1-1): DGGITQSPKYLFRKEGQNVTLSCEQNLNHDAMYWYRQDPGQGLRLIYYSQIVNDFQKGDIAEGYSVSREKKESFPLTVTSAQKNPTAFYLCASKFHTEAFFGQGTRLTVV.

This clone turned up a few times. The J gene is TRBJ1-2, the V gene TRBV4-3; D is unresolved. The CDR3 is 13 residues long. The ends were cut back, 2 bases at V and 7 bases at J, with 11 bases in the middle. Germline V CDR1 and CDR2: LGHNA, YSLEER. CDR3 in amino acids: CASSQIGRGGYTF. CDR3 sequence (DNA): TGCGCCAGCAGCCAAATTGGACGGGGTGGCTACACCTTC.

The J gene is TRBJ2-2, the V gene TRBV5-1; D not certain. V was pared by 1 base and J by 0 bases, with 1 base between. Germline V lookup: CDR1 SGHRS, CDR2 YFSETQ. The CDR3 covers 13 residues. The CDR3 DNA is TGCGCCAGCAGCTTGACGAACACCGGGGAGCTGTTTTTT. Encoded protein: CASSLTNTGELFF.

The CDR3 reads CASSQTGIGGTEAFF. The CDR3 region has the DNA TGTGCCAGTAGTCAGACCGGAATCGGGGGCACTGAAGCTTTCTTT. The chain carries TRBV19 and TRBJ1-1, with a weak D call TRBD1 (5 bases). Per germline, CDR1 LNHDA and CDR2 SQIVND (reference sequence). CDR3 length: 15 amino acids. Trimming left V 5 bases short and J 4 bases short, with 17 bases between.

CDR3 DNA sequence: TGTGCCAGCAGTTTAGGGGACGTCTTTTTATACTTC. Encoded protein: CASSLGDVFLYF. The gene calls are TRBV28 and TRBJ2-7; D is possibly TRBD1 or TRBD2 (5 bases each). Trimming took 2 bases from V and 13 from J, leaving 15 bases between them. CDR1 is MDHEN, CDR2 SYDVKM, per germline. The CDR3 runs 12 residues.

CDR3 coding DNA: TGTGCCAGCAGTGGGGCCGTAGCGGGGGGGAGCTCCTTTCATGAGCAGTTCTTC. Encoded protein: CASSGAVAGGSSFHEQFF. The rearrangement uses TRBV6-1 and TRBJ2-1; TRBD2 matches 11 bases. Germline assignment: CDR1 MNHNS and CDR2 SASEGT. The CDR3 loop spans 18 amino acids. V lost 4 bases to trimming and J lost 8 bases; unmatched junction nucleotides: 16.

The V call is TRBV5-1, the J call TRBJ2-5, with TRBD2 matching 8 bases. V lost 0 bases, J lost 4 bases, and 8 bases stayed unmatched. The germline CDR1 and CDR2 sequences are SGHRS and YFSETQ. The CDR3 is 16 residues long. The CDR3 region has the DNA TGCGCCAGCAGCTTGGCCTTAGCGGGGACCACAGAGACCCAGTACTTC. It specifies CASSLALAGTTETQYF.